Listed here are 10 T cell receptor beta chains from one sample, sequenced in a study of T cell responses to AZD1222 COVID-19 vaccine. Clones were sequenced by immunoSEQ multiplex PCR, and TCRdb holds only the in-frame ones, with some missing. In the table there are about 150,000 clones, just under 95% of which are singletons. The specimen comprised peripheral blood, sampled on day 0 of AZD1222 vaccination. All receptors come from an adult in good health.

The chain links TRBV3-1 (or the pseudogene TRBV3-2) to TRBJ1-6; TRBD1 might be the D (5 bases). The CDR3 is 19 residues long. CDR1 is LGHDT, CDR2 YNNKEL, per germline (reference sequence). Trimming took 0 bases from V and 6 from J, leaving 21 bases between them. CDR3 loop: CASSQDAVRKGSSNSPLHF. As DNA, the CDR3 is TGTGCCAGCAGCCAAGATGCGGTTAGGAAGGGGAGCAGTAATTCACCCCTCCACTTT.

The chain carries TRBV9 and TRBJ1-2; TRBD1 might be the D (6 bases). The CDR3 totals 14 residues. CDR1 and CDR2 (germline): SGDLS, YYNGEE. Trimming cost V 4 bases and J 1 base, with 11 bases left between them. The DNA of the CDR3 is TGTGCCAGCAGCCCCCGGACAGTTAACTATGGCTACACCTTC. Translated: CASSPRTVNYGYTF.

The rearrangement joins TRBV21-1 to TRBJ1-6. TRBV21-1 is a pseudogene segment. CDR3 size: 15 residues. In nucleotides, the CDR3 is TGTGCCAGCCCGGACGGGGGACTAGGGAATTCACCCCTCCACTTT. This sequence encodes CASPDGGLGNSPLHF.

V and J are TRBV6-1 and TRBJ1-3, with D possibly TRBD1 on 6 matching bases. From germline, CDR1 is MNHNS and CDR2 SASEGT. The ends were cut back, 1 base at V and 8 bases at J, with 15 bases in the middle. The CDR3 length is 15 residues. This CDR3 reads CASSEDGGPGDTIYF. Here the CDR3 DNA reads TGTGCCAGCAGTGAAGATGGGGGGCCGGGGGACACCATATATTTT.

V gene TRBV3-1 (or the pseudogene TRBV3-2) combines with J gene TRBJ2-2; possibly TRBD1 for D (6 bases). V was shortened by 7 bases and J by 2 bases, with 11 bases between the two germline ends. Germline V CDR1 and CDR2: LGHDT, YNNKEL (reference sequence). This CDR3 is built from 14 residues. The CDR3 protein is CASNSRGNTGELFF. CDR3 nucleotide sequence: TGTGCCAGCAACTCCAGGGGCAACACCGGGGAGCTGTTTTTT.

The chain has TRBV9 and TRBJ1-1; D is unclear. Trimming stripped 3 bases from V and 0 bases from J, with 3 bases between. This CDR3 is built from 12 residues. Germline V CDR1 and CDR2: SGDLS, YYNGEE. DNA of the CDR3: TGTGCCAGCAGCGGATTGAACACTGAAGCTTTCTTT. Translating gives CASSGLNTEAFF.

The J gene is TRBJ2-7, the V gene TRBV7-9; possible D gene TRBD2, 6 bases. CDR1 and CDR2 from the germline V gene are SEHNR and FQNEAQ (reference sequence). CDR3 length equals 14 residues. V was pared by 3 bases and J by 0 bases, with 9 bases between. The CDR3 sequence is CASSFGDSSYEQYF. Here the CDR3 DNA reads TGTGCCAGCAGCTTCGGGGACTCCTCCTACGAGCAGTACTTC. Combining the CDR3 with reference TRBV7-9 and TRBJ2-7 gives the whole variable domain DTGVSQNPRHKITKRGQNVTFRCDPISEHNRLYWYRQTLGQGPEFLTYFQNEAQLEKSRLLSDRFSAERPKGSFSTLEIQRTEQGDSAMYLCASSFGDSSYEQYFGPGTRLTVT.

This sequence joins TRBV2 and TRBJ2-7; the match to TRBD2 covers 11 bases. J lost 2 bases, V lost 8 bases, and 5 bases had no gene match. Germline CDR1 is SNHLY and CDR2 is FYNNEI. CDR3 length: 14 residues. CDR3 sequence (DNA): TGTGCCAGCCTAGCGGGAGGAACACCCTACGAGCAGTACTTC. Translated, it gives CASLAGGTPYEQYF.

In this sample, this clone turned up once. This chain links TRBV18 with TRBJ2-1; D is undetermined. The V gene's germline CDR1 is KGHSH and CDR2 LQKENI. The CDR3 is 13 amino acids. V was cut by 2 bases and J by 5 bases, with 7 bases left in between. CDR3 amino acids: CASSPIKDNEQFF. As DNA, the CDR3 is TGTGCCAGCTCACCAATTAAGGACAATGAGCAGTTCTTC.

This clone appeared once. The rearrangement links TRBV2 to TRBJ1-5; D is undetermined. This CDR3 region has 15 residues. Trimming cost V 1 base and J 0 bases, with 7 bases left between them. Per germline, CDR1 SNHLY and CDR2 FYNNEI. CDR3 residues: CASSEDSLSNQPQHF. In DNA form, the CDR3 reads TGTGCCAGCAGTGAAGACAGTCTTAGCAATCAGCCCCAGCATTTT.